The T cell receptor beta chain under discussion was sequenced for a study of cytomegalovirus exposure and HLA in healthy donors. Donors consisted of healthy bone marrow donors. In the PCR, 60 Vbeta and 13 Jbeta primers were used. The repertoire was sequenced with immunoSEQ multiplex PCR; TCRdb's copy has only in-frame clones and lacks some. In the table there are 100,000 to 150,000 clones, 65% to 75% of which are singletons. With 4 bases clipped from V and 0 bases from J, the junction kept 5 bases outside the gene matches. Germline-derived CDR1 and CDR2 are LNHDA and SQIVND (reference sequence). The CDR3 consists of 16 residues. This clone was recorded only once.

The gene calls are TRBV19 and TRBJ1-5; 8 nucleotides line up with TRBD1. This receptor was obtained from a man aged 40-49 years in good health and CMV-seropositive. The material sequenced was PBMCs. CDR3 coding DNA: TGTGCCAGTAGTACGGGGACAGGCTATAGCAATCAGCCCCAGCATTTT. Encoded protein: CASSTGTGYSNQPQHF.